The 19 T cell receptor beta chains below come from one sample, sequenced in a study of blood T cell repertoires in COVID-19. Here immunoSEQ multiplex PCR was the method, and the copy in TCRdb shows in-frame clones only, minus some. The sample contains fewer than 150,000 clones, 70% to 90% of which appear only once. The source material was peripheral blood. The receptor set was obtained from an elderly woman with acute or convalescent COVID-19.

The chain is built from TRBV7-2 and TRBJ2-1, with 11 bases lining up with TRBD2. Germline V gives CDR1 SGHTA, CDR2 FQGNSA. The trim removed 1 base at V and 7 bases at J, leaving 9 bases unmatched. The CDR3 consists of 17 residues. The CDR3 protein is CASSLVSGGTSGNEQFF. As DNA, the CDR3 is TGTGCCAGCAGCTTAGTTAGTGGGGGGACTAGCGGTAATGAGCAGTTCTTC.

The genes are TRBV7-9 and TRBJ2-5; 16 nucleotides match TRBD2. The germline CDR1 and CDR2 sequences are SEHNR and FQNEAQ (reference sequence). The CDR3 runs to 16 residues. Trimming cost V 3 bases and J 5 bases; bases outside gene matches: 3. DNA of the CDR3: TGTGCCAGCAGCTTGGGACTAGCGGGGGGGCCTGAGACCCAGTACTTC. Translated, it gives CASSLGLAGGPETQYF. Full variable domain (rest looked up from reference TRBV7-9 and TRBJ2-5): DTGVSQNPRHKITKRGQNVTFRCDPISEHNRLYWYRQTLGQGPEFLTYFQNEAQLEKSRLLSDRFSAERPKGSFSTLEIQRTEQGDSAMYLCASSLGLAGGPETQYFGPGTRLLVL.

The chain joins TRBV25-1 to TRBJ1-6; tentatively, D is TRBD1 (5 bases). There are 14 residues in the CDR3. The germline gives CDR1 MGHDK, CDR2 SYGVNS. V shed 5 bases and J shed 3 bases, with 8 bases lying between them. CDR3 nucleotides: TGTGCCAGCAGTAGGGGCGACTATAATTCACCCCTCCACTTT. Encoded protein: CASSRGDYNSPLHF.

The chain links TRBV12-3 or TRBV12-4 to TRBJ1-1; D remains unclear. This CDR3 comprises 13 residues. V was cut by 3 bases and J by 2 bases, with 7 bases left in between. This CDR3 is CASSFYGNTEAFF. The CDR3 DNA follows: TGTGCCAGCAGTTTCTATGGTAACACTGAAGCTTTCTTT.

The chain has TRBV5-1 and TRBJ2-6; 7 nucleotides align to TRBD1. Germline V gives CDR1 SGHRS, CDR2 YFSETQ. CDR3 size: 16 residues. J was trimmed by 4 bases and V by 0 bases; bases with no gene match: 4. The CDR3 nucleotides read TGCGCCAGCAGCTTGGCCAGGGGGACCGGGGCCAACGTCCTGACTTTC. This sequence encodes CASSLARGTGANVLTF.

The chain has TRBV2 and TRBJ1-4; the match to TRBD1 covers 7 bases. The germline CDR1 and CDR2 sequences are SNHLY and FYNNEI. Trimming at V came to 4 bases and at J to 5 bases, leaving 4 bases not matched to a gene. The CDR3 spans 14 residues. The DNA for the CDR3 is TGTGCCAGCAGTGTAGGGACAGTAAATGAAAAACTGTTTTTT. It translates to CASSVGTVNEKLFF.

This chain joins TRBV6-5 and TRBJ2-3; a possible D gene is TRBD1 (6 bases). Germline CDR1 is MNHEY and CDR2 is SVGAGI. Trimming stripped 6 bases from V and 1 base from J, with 14 bases between. The CDR3 consists of 15 residues. CDR3 residues: CASRNRVGRTDTQYF. The CDR3 coding sequence is TGTGCCAGCAGAAACAGGGTTGGGCGCACAGATACGCAGTATTTT.

The chain employs TRBV6-2 or TRBV6-3 and TRBJ2-5, with 8 bases aligning to TRBD1. The germline CDR1 and CDR2 sequences are MNHEY and SVGEGT. The CDR3 totals 16 residues. V trimming: 4 bases; J trimming: 0 bases; junction bases outside the gene matches: 7. This CDR3 reads CASSLGQGRDQETQYF. The CDR3 DNA reads as TGTGCCAGCAGTTTAGGACAGGGTAGGGACCAAGAGACCCAGTACTTC.

The chain recombines TRBV4-1 with TRBJ1-2, with 9 bases aligning to TRBD1. The CDR3 spans 15 residues. Per germline, CDR1 MGHRA and CDR2 YSYEKL. V was clipped by 2 bases and J by 8 bases; unmatched bases: 9. CDR3 sequence: CASSQLSVGQGGYTF. The CDR3 DNA sequence: TGCGCCAGCAGCCAACTATCCGTGGGACAGGGAGGCTACACCTTC.

This sequence joins TRBV5-1 and TRBJ1-3; 7 nucleotides agree with TRBD1. From germline, CDR1 is SGHRS and CDR2 YFSETQ. The CDR3 extends over 16 amino acids. V shed 5 bases and J 4 bases; nucleotides not matched to a gene: 12. DNA for the CDR3: TGCGCCAGCAGACGGTCTACTGTACAGGGGGGAAACACCATATATTTT. Amino acid sequence: CASRRSTVQGGNTIYF.

The chain has TRBV7-8 and TRBJ2-7; 8 bases are shared with TRBD2. The J segment lost 3 bases and the V segment lost 5 bases, leaving 6 bases of the junction unmatched. This CDR3 has 14 residues. CDR1 and CDR2 from the germline V gene are SGHVS and FQNEAQ. The CDR3 region is CASSAVAGIYEQYF. CDR3 sequence (DNA): TGTGCCAGCAGCGCGGTAGCGGGGATCTACGAGCAGTACTTC.

This clone showed up just a few times. This sequence joins TRBV5-1 and TRBJ1-3; D gene uncertain. The CDR3 sequence is 17 residues long. Germline V lookup: CDR1 SGHRS, CDR2 YFSETQ. Deletions cut 0 bases from V and 0 bases from J, with 13 bases between. The CDR3 region is CASSLALGRLSGNTIYF. The CDR3 DNA reads as TGCGCCAGCAGCTTGGCCCTGGGCCGGCTCTCTGGAAACACCATATATTTT.

V and J are TRBV5-4 and TRBJ1-2; D is undetermined. This CDR3 comprises 17 residues. The germline CDR1 and CDR2 sequences are SGHNT and YYREEE (reference sequence). With 4 bases removed from V and 7 bases from J, the gap between germline ends came to 26 bases. The CDR3 region has the DNA TGTGCCAGCAGCCCCCAGGCCCGTTCTACCTTCATTTCTGGCTACACCTTC. Translation gives CASSPQARSTFISGYTF. The variable domain in full, completed from reference TRBV5-4 and TRBJ1-2, reads ETGVTQSPTHLIKTRGQQVTLRCSSQSGHNTVSWYQQALGQGPQFIFQYYREEENGRGNFPPRFSGLQFPNYSSELNVNALELDDSALYLCASSPQARSTFISGYTFGSGTRLTVV.

This clone was counted between two and nine times. V usage is TRBV6-5 and J usage is TRBJ1-5, with TRBD1 identical over 8 bases. Germline CDR1 reads MNHEY; CDR2 reads SVGAGI. CDR3 length: 13 residues. J lost 4 bases, V lost 6 bases, and 2 bases had no gene match. CDR3 DNA sequence: TGTGCCAGCAGGGGGACAGGTAATCAGCCCCAGCATTTT. Translated, it gives CASRGTGNQPQHF.

J is TRBJ2-1 and V is TRBV28; TRBD2 might be the D (7 bases). The CDR3 is made up of 15 amino acids. Deletions cut 5 bases from V and 4 bases from J, with 15 bases between. Germline assignment: CDR1 MDHEN and CDR2 SYDVKM. The CDR3 DNA follows: TGTGCCAGCAGTAGGGGGGGCACCCAGTACAATGAGCAGTTCTTC. Translating gives CASSRGGTQYNEQFF.

The chain links TRBV5-1 to TRBJ2-2, with 9 nucleotides matching TRBD1. Looked up from germline, CDR1 is SGHRS and CDR2 is YFSETQ. This CDR3 spans 20 amino acids. J was trimmed by 1 base and V by 4 bases; bases with no gene match: 17. The chain's CDR3 is CASSRIQDRGNLWNTGELFF. In DNA, the CDR3 is TGCGCCAGCAGCCGCATACAGGACAGGGGCAACCTTTGGAACACCGGGGAGCTGTTTTTT. The full variable domain, completed using reference TRBV5-1 and TRBJ2-2, is KAGVTQTPRYLIKTRGQQVTLSCSPISGHRSVSWYQQTPGQGLQFLFEYFSETQRNKGNFPGRFSGRQFSNSRSEMNVSTLELGDSALYLCASSRIQDRGNLWNTGELFFGEGSRLTVL.

The CDR3 here is CASSEDGHSPLHF. In nucleotides, the CDR3 is TGTGCCAGCAGTGAAGATGGACACTCACCCCTCCACTTT. V and J are TRBV2 and TRBJ1-6, with D possibly being TRBD1 (5 bases). The CDR3 is 13 amino acids. Trimming took off 1 base at V and 10 bases at J, with 8 bases between the two ends. Germline assignment: CDR1 SNHLY and CDR2 FYNNEI.

This clone was recorded only once. The chain links TRBV4-2 to TRBJ2-3; D not resolved. There are 14 residues in the CDR3. Germline V gives CDR1 LGHNA, CDR2 YNFKEQ. V dropped 0 bases and J dropped 6 bases, with 10 bases sitting between them. CDR3 sequence: CASSQDEALDTQYF. The CDR3 nucleotides are TGTGCCAGCAGCCAAGATGAAGCGTTGGATACGCAGTATTTT.

The rearrangement joins TRBV6-6 to TRBJ2-3, with 9 bases that match TRBD2. The trim removed 7 bases at V and 0 bases at J, leaving 8 bases unmatched. The CDR3 contains 16 residues. Germline V gene sequence: CDR1 MNHNY, CDR2 SVGAGI (reference sequence). For the CDR3, the DNA is TGTGCCAGCATGACCGGGCTAGCGGGGAGCACAGATACGCAGTATTTT. Its translation: CASMTGLAGSTDTQYF.